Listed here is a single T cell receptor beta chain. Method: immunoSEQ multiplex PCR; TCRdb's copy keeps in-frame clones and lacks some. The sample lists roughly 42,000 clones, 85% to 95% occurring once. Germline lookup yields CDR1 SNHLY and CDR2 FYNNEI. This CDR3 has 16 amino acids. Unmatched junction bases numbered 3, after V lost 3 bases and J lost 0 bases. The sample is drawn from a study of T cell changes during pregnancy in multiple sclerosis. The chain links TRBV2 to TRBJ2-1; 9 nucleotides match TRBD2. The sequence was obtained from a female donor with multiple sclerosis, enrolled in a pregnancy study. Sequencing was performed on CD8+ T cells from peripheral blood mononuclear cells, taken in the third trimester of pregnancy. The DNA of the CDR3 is TGTGCCAGCAGTGAGGGTAGCGGGAGCTCCTACAATGAGCAGTTCTTC. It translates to CASSEGSGSSYNEQFF.